This record concerns one T cell receptor (beta chain) sequence. Its specific antigen is unknown. Per-nucleotide qualities are absent, and no much larger clonotype sits a single base away. The data were taken from a study of blood T cell repertoires in COVID-19 (TCRdb year 2020). As for the study more broadly: Collaborator samples came from the United States, Italy and Spain and covered acute and convalescent phases of COVID-19. The material from the prospective study consisted of cDNA or gDNA derived from T cells, B-cell-depleted T cells, or PBMCs. Subjects who had been exposed to COVID-19, were actively infected with it, or had recovered from it provided the deeply sampled blood TCRbeta repertoires that made up the dataset. The repertoires were released in a freely available public database meant as a resource for research on the immune response to SARS-CoV-2. Samples were obtained from the ongoing ImmuneRACE study (first 160 participants) and from 1,254 subjects provided by 6 global collaborators. Sample metadata almost always included a de-identified subject ID, COVID-19 status, age in years and sex. Where available, HLA class I and class II types were obtained from metadata supplied by the sample provider rather than from assay-based typing. Study-wide findings and limitations: Clinical and demographic metadata were provided uncurated, with the amount varying by source and participant.

TCRbeta CDR3 regions were amplified from genomic DNA by means of the immunoSEQ Assay, a bias-controlled multiplex PCR. Per the source publication's procedure: Nucleated cell counts per sample were estimated from amplification of reference gene primers within the assay. Sequence reads were collapsed and filtered to measure the absolute abundance of every unique TCRbeta CDR3 rearrangement. For each sample, productive Simpson clonality was calculated as the square root of Simpson's diversity index over productive rearrangements. TCRdb provides this immuneACCESS table in a form limited to in-frame rearrangements. Some clones are lacking; in checked studies, under half of them reflect an unresolved V gene, and why the rest are absent is not known. V and J calls plus clone size are reproduced from that table; the DNA served to infer D and trimming. The sample yields 150,000 to 200,000 clones; more than 75% were counted once. The top ten constitute 7.8% of the sample.

The CDR3 starts with the cysteine, ends with the phenylalanine, and has 14 residues. Only the CDR3 region is kept as DNA, spanning 42 bases read in frame from base 1. CDR1 and CDR2, per the germline V gene, are SGHRS and YFSETQ. V loses 4 bases at its end and J loses 3 bases; junction bases beyond the gene matches: 6. One collaborating source in Seattle enrolled patients during active infection and followed them longitudinally through the course of disease. Whole blood was collected in K2EDTA tubes by collaborating institutions according to the institutions' own protocols. For TCRbeta analysis, collaborators shipped samples as frozen whole blood, isolated PBMCs, or DNA extracted from either of those sample types.

The TCR comes from a woman aged 60 to 75 with COVID-19, enrolled during active disease. Sequences were obtained from peripheral blood. The rearrangement combines TRBV5-1 with TRBJ1-2, with 7 bases in between that match TRBD1. The CDR3 protein is CASSPNGQDYGYTF. The DNA sequence is as follows: TGCGCCAGCAGCCCAAACGGACAGGACTATGGCTACACCTTC.